The present T cell receptor beta chain was sequenced within a study of T cell repertoires in cytomegalovirus infection. Study context: Indications of both CMV infection and matching HLA type were provided by public TCR beta signatures. Study results and limitations: Within the response measured ex vivo, HLA-C-restricted CMV-specific TCR beta clonotypes were dominant.

The length of the CDR3 is 18 residues. Germline lookup yields CDR1 DFQATT and CDR2 SNEGSKA (reference sequence). The ends lost 0 bases at V and 2 bases at J; junction bases unmatched: 13. The sample holds a few counts of this clonotype. What it recognizes is unknown. MiXCR, run by TCRdb on the reads, gives a single entry per CDR3 protein. The sample yields approximately 600,000 distinct CDR3 sequences, roughly 43% seen once. This TCR derives from a human donor in good health (CMV status not recorded). Some clones in this sample may be carry-over from other donors' samples. The rearrangement links TRBV20-1 to TRBJ2-3; 8 bases line up with TRBD2. Sequenced here: cultured PBMCs, sampled from culture after CMV antigen stimulation. DNA for the CDR3: TGCAGTGCTAGAGAAGAAGCGGGGGAGACTTTCTTCACAGATACGCAGTATTTT. Its translation: CSAREEAGETFFTDTQYF.